The present T cell receptor (beta chain) was sequenced within a study of blood T cell repertoires in COVID-19. Study background: Collection of acute and convalescent COVID-19 samples took place in the United States, Italy and Spain. PBMCs, B-cell-depleted T cells, or T cells provided the cDNA or gDNA that made up the material.

Per the original methods: Estimation of nucleated cell counts was performed using reference gene primer amplification. TCRdb's table, derived via immunoSEQ multiplex PCR, lists solely in-frame clones and lacks some. The DNA gave D and trimming, while V, J and clone size come from that table. The sample lists about 280,000 clones; roughly 88% were seen once. The sample holds one count of this clone. The ends were cut back, 4 bases at V and 4 bases at J, with 16 bases in the middle. The CDR3 contains 16 residues. The V gene's germline CDR1 is LGHDT and CDR2 YNNKEL (reference sequence). The sequencing input was peripheral blood. The source of this sequence is a woman in her sixties or seventies with acute or convalescent COVID-19. The V call is TRBV3-1 (or the pseudogene TRBV3-2), the J call TRBJ2-2, with D perhaps matching TRBD1 (5 bases). The DNA of the CDR3 is TGTGCCAGCAGCCGCCCGGACACGGCACCCACCGGGGAGCTGTTTTTT. Translated, it gives CASSRPDTAPTGELFF.